The 23 T cell receptor beta chains below come from one sample, sequenced in a study of T cells in Graves' hyperthyroidism and ophthalmopathy. RNA transcripts were the template for amplifying TCR beta CDR3 regions. Primed by the HTBI set, a first-round RT-PCR was run on the TCR CDR3. One entry per CDR3 protein results from TCRdb running MiXCR on the multiplex PCR reads. The sample lists a few hundred thousand distinct CDR3 sequences, around 14% occurring once. Specimen: blood. These TCRs come from a woman aged 30 to 39 with Graves' hyperthyroidism.

Details on this clonotype: Since a much larger clone is just one base distant, this may be a read error. This sequence joins TRBV13 and TRBJ2-5; TRBD2 agrees at 7 bases. Losses at the gene ends were 2 bases for V and 1 base for J; bases not matched to a gene: 4. This CDR3 is 15 amino acids long. Germline CDR1 PRHDT, CDR2 FYEKMQ (reference sequence). The CDR3 bases are TGTGCCAGCAGCTTACTTGGGAGGGGCCAAGAGACCCAGTACTTC. Amino acid sequence: CASSLLGRGQETQYF.

This chain uses TRBV19 with TRBJ1-1; D ambiguous. CDR1 LNHDA and CDR2 SQIVND come from the germline V gene (reference sequence). The CDR3 totals 12 residues. The V end was cut by 7 bases, the J end by 1 base, with 7 bases between. CDR3 bases: TGTGCCAGTAAATACGGGAACACTGAAGCTTTCTTT. Translated, it gives CASKYGNTEAFF.

A single count supports this clonotype. It may be a read error: a sequence one base away is much more abundant. The rearrangement uses TRBV3-1 and TRBJ2-2; a possible D gene is TRBD1 (5 bases). The CDR3 sequence is 14 residues long. The V end was cut by 3 bases, the J end by 6 bases, with 11 bases between. The germline gives CDR1 LGHDT, CDR2 YNNKEL (reference sequence). CDR3: CASSQSGSAGELFF. The CDR3 nucleotides are TGTGCCAGCAGCCAGTCAGGGTCCGCCGGGGAGCTGTTTTTT.

Remarks on this clonotype: This may stem from a read error, because a much larger clone lies one nucleotide away. The J gene is TRBJ2-1, the V gene TRBV27, with TRBD2 identical over 10 bases. Germline V gene data show CDR1 as MNHEY and CDR2 as SMNVEV (reference sequence). This CDR3 spans 14 amino acids. CDR3 residues: CASSRLAGERERFF. The CDR3, as DNA: TGTGCCTCCAGCCGGCTAGCGGGAGAGCGTGAGCGGTTCTTC.

This clonotype was picked up many times. The rearrangement uses TRBV6-1 and TRBJ2-1; D is possibly TRBD1 or TRBD2 (5 bases each). Trimming left V 5 bases short and J 6 bases short, with 17 bases between. Germline V CDR1 and CDR2: MNHNS, SASEGT. The length of the CDR3 is 15 residues. CDR3: CASSTPGPGSNEQFF. CDR3 in DNA: TGTGCCAGCAGTACCCCGGGACCAGGGAGCAATGAGCAGTTCTTC.

This clonotype has a handful of counts. The gene calls are TRBV3-1 and TRBJ2-4; TRBD2 aligns across 8 bases. Trimming at V came to 1 base and at J to 8 bases, leaving 7 bases not matched to a gene. This CDR3 is 15 amino acids long. CDR1 is LGHDT and CDR2 is YNNKEL in the germline V gene (reference sequence). The DNA for the CDR3 is TGTGCCAGCAGCCAAGTAGCGGGAATCTTCGACATTCAGTACTTC. Amino acid sequence: CASSQVAGIFDIQYF. The entire variable domain, with the rest obtained from reference TRBV3-1 and TRBJ2-4, is as follows: DTAVSQTPKYLVTQMGNDKSIKCEQNLGHDTMYWYKQDSKKFLKIMFSYNNKELIINETVPNRFSPKSPDKAHLNLHINSLELGDSAVYFCASSQVAGIFDIQYFGAGTRLSVL.

The J gene is TRBJ2-1, the V gene TRBV3-1; D not resolved. CDR1 and CDR2 from the germline V gene are LGHDT and YNNKEL (reference sequence). The CDR3 consists of 12 residues. V dropped 2 bases and J dropped 5 bases, with 4 bases sitting between them. The DNA for the CDR3 is TGTGCCAGCAGCCAATGGAACAATGAGCAGTTCTTC. Translating gives CASSQWNNEQFF.

This clonotype showed up many times. This chain connects TRBV12-3 or TRBV12-4 to TRBJ1-6; 7 bases map to TRBD1. J gave up 18 bases and V 0 bases, and 8 bases lay outside the gene matches. The CDR3 loop spans 13 amino acids. The CDR3 loop reads CASSLATGSSPHF. The CDR3 DNA is TGTGCCAGCAGTTTAGCGACAGGGTCGTCTCCCCACTTT.

The chain recombines TRBV28 with TRBJ2-2; D remains unclear. Germline V gene lookup returns CDR1 MDHEN and CDR2 SYDVKM. Trimming pared 6 bases from V and 1 base from J, leaving 6 bases between. The CDR3 has 13 residues. CDR3 amino acids: CASSWRNTGELFF. The CDR3 DNA reads TGTGCCAGCAGCTGGCGGAACACCGGGGAGCTGTTTTTT.

In this sample, this clonotype turned up many times. This rearrangement joins TRBV11-2 to TRBJ2-7; 7 bases are shared with TRBD2. V lost 0 bases to trimming and J lost 1 base; unmatched junction nucleotides: 12. Germline CDR1 and CDR2: SGHAT and FQNNGV. The CDR3 consists of 18 residues. In DNA form, the CDR3 reads TGTGCCAGCAGCTTAGACCGGGGGGAACAGTGGACTTCCTACGAGCAGTACTTC. Translation: CASSLDRGEQWTSYEQYF.

The gene calls are TRBV10-3 and TRBJ2-1; unclear D gene. V lost 6 bases and J 4 bases, leaving 4 bases between the germline ends. The length of the CDR3 is 11 residues. Germline values: CDR1 ENHRY, CDR2 SYGVKD. Here the CDR3 reads CAIRTYNEQFF. The CDR3 region has the DNA TGTGCCATCAGGACGTACAATGAGCAGTTCTTC.

V usage is TRBV10-1 and J usage is TRBJ2-3; 11 bases match TRBD2. Germline V gene sequence: CDR1 WNHNN, CDR2 SYGVQD (reference sequence). The CDR3 runs 17 residues. The trim removed 2 bases at V and 2 bases at J, leaving 6 bases unmatched. DNA for the CDR3: TGCGCCAGCAGTGAGGGAAGACTAGCGGGGTTCACAGATACGCAGTATTTT. It is translated as CASSEGRLAGFTDTQYF.

The gene calls are TRBV28 and TRBJ2-7; D possibly corresponds to TRBD2 (5 bases). Per the germline V gene, CDR1 is MDHEN and CDR2 is SYDVKM. Trimming stripped 6 bases from V and 2 bases from J, with 14 bases between. This CDR3 has 14 amino acids. The CDR3, as DNA: TGTGCCAGCAGCCCAGAGGGATGGCCCTACGAGCAGTACTTC. Its translation is CASSPEGWPYEQYF. The full variable domain, completed using reference TRBV28 and TRBJ2-7, is DVKVTQSSRYLVKRTGEKVFLECVQDMDHENMFWYRQDPGLGLRLIYFSYDVKMKEKGDIPEGYSVSREKKERFSLILESASTNQTSMYLCASSPEGWPYEQYFGPGTRLTVT.

This clonotype was detected ten times or more. The CDR3, as DNA: TGTGCCAGCAGTTTCTCCGGACTGAACACTGAAGCTTTCTTT. Amino acid sequence: CASSFSGLNTEAFF. V and J are TRBV12-3 or TRBV12-4 and TRBJ1-1; no definite D call. The CDR3 has 14 residues. Trimming cost V 3 bases and J 0 bases, with 8 bases left between them.

The rearrangement uses TRBV30 and TRBJ2-1, with a possible D match to TRBD2 (5 bases). The CDR3 consists of 21 residues. Germline loops: CDR1 GTSNPN, CDR2 SVGIG (reference sequence). V gave up 2 bases and J gave up 5 bases, with 34 bases separating them. The CDR3 reads CAWSLRWTPTRPAETHNEQFF. The CDR3 bases are TGTGCCTGGAGTCTACGCTGGACTCCTACCCGACCTGCGGAAACCCACAATGAGCAGTTCTTC.

This clonotype has just a few counts. V is TRBV6-1 and J is TRBJ2-3, with D unresolved. V lost 7 bases, J lost 3 bases, and 2 bases lay in between. This CDR3 contains 10 residues. The germline V gene has CDR1 MNHNS and CDR2 SASEGT. CDR3 nucleotide sequence: TGTGCCAGCAAAACAGATACGCAGTATTTT. It specifies CASKTDTQYF.

There are a few counts of this clonotype. The chain combines TRBV28 with TRBJ1-4, with D possibly being TRBD1 (5 bases). Trimming removed 3 bases from V and 10 bases from J, with 9 bases in between. The CDR3 sequence is 12 residues long. Germline V gives CDR1 MDHEN, CDR2 SYDVKM. The CDR3 spells CASSFLGGKLFF. The CDR3 DNA reads as TGTGCCAGCAGTTTCCTCGGGGGAAAACTGTTTTTT.

The sample holds a few counts of this clonotype. The CDR3 bases are TGTGCCAGCAGTTTATCGTCAGGGCTTTCTGGCTACACCTTC. This encodes CASSLSSGLSGYTF. J is TRBJ1-2 and V is TRBV12-3 or TRBV12-4; tentatively, D is TRBD1 (5 bases). Between the trimmed V and J ends, which lost 2 bases and 7 bases, there was a span of 14 bases. There are 14 residues in the CDR3.

This clonotype has ten or more counts. The rearrangement joins TRBV10-3 to TRBJ1-1; D possibly corresponds to TRBD1 (5 bases). CDR3 length: 14 residues. V dropped 5 bases and J dropped 0 bases, with 10 bases sitting between them. The V gene's germline CDR1 is ENHRY and CDR2 SYGVKD. This chain's CDR3 is CAISTGTVNTEAFF. For the CDR3, the DNA is TGTGCCATCAGTACCGGGACGGTGAACACTGAAGCTTTCTTT.

This clonotype was detected ten times or more. The chain uses TRBV7-2 and TRBJ2-3; D may be TRBD2 (6 bases). Germline V gene data show CDR1 as SGHTA and CDR2 as FQGNSA. The CDR3 length is 17 residues. V was cut by 0 bases and J by 0 bases, with 13 bases left in between. The CDR3 reads CASSLAYLSGSTDTQYF. The CDR3 coding sequence is TGTGCCAGCAGCTTAGCGTATCTCAGCGGGAGCACAGATACGCAGTATTTT.

In its sample, this clonotype was seen many times. V is TRBV13 and J is TRBJ1-4; D not certain. Trimming cost V 2 bases and J 8 bases, with 15 bases left between them. The length of the CDR3 is 15 residues. Germline V CDR1 and CDR2: PRHDT, FYEKMQ (reference sequence). The CDR3 DNA reads TGTGCCAGCAGCTTATCCGGAACGGTTAAGGAAAAACTGTTTTTT. Translating gives CASSLSGTVKEKLFF. Variable domain in full (rest from reference TRBV13 and TRBJ1-4): AAGVIQSPRHLIKEKRETATLKCYPIPRHDTVYWYQQGPGQDPQFLISFYEKMQSDKGSIPDRFSAQQFSDYHSELNMSSLELGDSALYFCASSLSGTVKEKLFFGSGTQLSVL.

The rearrangement joins TRBV3-1 to TRBJ2-2; the match to TRBD2 covers 9 bases. Germline values: CDR1 LGHDT, CDR2 YNNKEL (reference sequence). This CDR3 region has 15 residues. V lost 4 bases and J lost 3; bases outside the gene matches: 3. The CDR3 sequence is CASSLTSGYTGELFF. CDR3 DNA: TGTGCCAGCAGCCTGACTAGCGGATACACCGGGGAGCTGTTTTTT.

This clonotype turned up a few times. The chain is built from TRBV20-1 and TRBJ2-1; D gene ambiguous. The CDR3 sequence is 16 residues long. V lost 0 bases and J 0 bases, leaving 12 bases between the germline ends. Per germline, CDR1 DFQATT and CDR2 SNEGSKA (reference sequence). The CDR3 DNA is TGCAGTGCTAGAGATGTAAGTGGCAGCTCCTACAATGAGCAGTTCTTC. Protein: CSARDVSGSSYNEQFF.